This TCR beta chain was recorded in a study of blood T cells in healthy people across ages. Broader study findings: Lack of knowledge of donor CMV status possibly confounded expanded clonotype changes. Among T cells, TCR beta diversity per million cells dropped roughly linearly as age rose.

Trimming shortened V by 4 bases and J by 3 bases, and 10 bases separated the two germline ends. This CDR3 is 13 amino acids long. Germline V gene data show CDR1 as SGHRS and CDR2 as YFSETQ. No fewer than 6 micrograms of total RNA were isolated from every sample. Details on this clonotype: What it binds is unknown.

The second PCR ran roughly 7 to 12 cycles with a sample-barcoded 5' primer and J-beta primers. Sequencing of every sample gave 3 million or more CDR3-containing paired-end reads. TCRdb called the 5' RACE reads again in MiXCR, with one record for every CDR3 protein. Of roughly 2 million distinct CDR3 sequences in the sample, around half were seen once. What was sequenced was blood. The TCR was taken from a woman aged 40 to 50 in good health. The rearrangement joins TRBV5-1 to TRBJ2-5; D gene unclear. Here the CDR3 DNA reads TGCGCCAGCAGCGTGGACGGAGAAGAGACCCAGTACTTC. Its protein is CASSVDGEETQYF.